The clone carrying this TCR beta chain has a handful of counts. Per the germline V gene, CDR1 is MNHEY and CDR2 is SVGAGI. The CDR3 is made up of 15 amino acids. V lost 2 bases to trimming and J lost 4 bases, with 14 bases between them. These data come from a study of identifying expanded T cells in peripheral blood. Collection occurred without any documented infections or immune events in donors. The data were produced by immunoSEQ multiplex PCR, yet TCRdb's version contains in-frame clones alone and is incomplete. There are 100,000 to 150,000 clones in the sample; less than 90% occur only once, and 8.4% lies in the top ten.

This clonotype originated in a person aged 18 to 75 in good health. V gene TRBV6-5 combines with J gene TRBJ1-2, with D unresolved. The sequencing input was blood. This chain's CDR3 is CASSYLRLGSYGYTF. CDR3 nucleotides: TGTGCCAGCAGTTACCTCAGGCTGGGTAGCTATGGCTACACCTTC.